These 10 T cell receptor beta chains came from one sample sequenced in a study of T cell repertoires in cytomegalovirus infection. In TCRdb, the reads were re-called with MiXCR into one record per CDR3 protein. The table has more than 650,000 distinct CDR3 sequences, about a third seen once. Sequenced material: PBMCs. The receptor source for this set is a human donor in good health (CMV status not recorded). Some clones in this sample may be carry-over from other donors' samples.

This clonotype was counted at least ten times. The J gene is TRBJ2-7, the V gene TRBV6-2 or TRBV6-3, with D possibly matching TRBD1 (5 bases). Between the trimmed V and J ends, which lost 8 bases and 6 bases, there was a span of 17 bases. Germline CDR1 MNHEY, CDR2 SVGEGT. The CDR3 spans 13 residues. CDR3 sequence reads: CASLAQGMLEQYF. Here the CDR3 DNA reads TGTGCCAGCCTCGCCCAGGGAATGCTCGAGCAGTACTTC.

Only a few counts were recorded for this clonotype. This chain connects TRBV11-2 to TRBJ1-2; TRBD1 matches 7 bases. CDR1 SGHAT and CDR2 FQNNGV come from the germline V gene. The CDR3 extends over 13 amino acids. The V segment lost 5 bases and the J segment 6 bases; nucleotides outside the gene matches: 6. CDR3 DNA: TGTGCCAGCAGCCCCGAGAGGGGGCATGGCTACACCTTC. This codes for CASSPERGHGYTF. Together with reference TRBV11-2 and TRBJ1-2, the CDR3 gives the full variable domain: EAGVAQSPRYKIIEKRQSVAFWCNPISGHATLYWYQQILGQGPKLLIQFQNNGVVDDSQLPKDRFSAERLKGVDSTLKIQPAKLEDSAVYLCASSPERGHGYTFGSGTRLTVV.

About this clonotype: At one of its ends the junction is not consistent with the germline gene, which may arise from a read error. The gene calls are TRBV12-3 or TRBV12-4 and TRBJ1-3, with TRBD1 matching 10 bases. CDR3 size: 15 residues. CDR3 loop: CASTPDRGLGNTLYF. The CDR3 DNA reads as TGTGCCAGCACCCCTGACAGGGGGCTGGGAAACACCTTATATTTT.

This chain joins TRBV19 and TRBJ1-5; 10 bases map to TRBD1. The germline gives CDR1 LNHDA, CDR2 SQIVND (reference sequence). The CDR3 length is 16 residues. J lost 7 bases, V lost 3 bases, and 9 bases had no gene match. The CDR3 coding sequence is TGTGCCAGTAGTATGGCGGGACAGGGGACGTTCCAGCCCCAGCATTTT. This codes for CASSMAGQGTFQPQHF. Full variable domain (rest looked up from reference TRBV19 and TRBJ1-5): DGGITQSPKYLFRKEGQNVTLSCEQNLNHDAMYWYRQDPGQGLRLIYYSQIVNDFQKGDIAEGYSVSREKKESFPLTVTSAQKNPTAFYLCASSMAGQGTFQPQHFGDGTRLSIL.

The V and J genes are TRBV24-1 and TRBJ2-5; D call uncertain. The CDR3 totals 13 residues. The V end was cut by 4 bases, the J end by 5 bases, with 10 bases between. Germline assignment: CDR1 KGHDR and CDR2 SFDVKD. The CDR3 sequence: CATSEGQLETQYF. The DNA of the CDR3 is TGTGCCACCAGTGAAGGTCAGTTGGAGACCCAGTACTTC.

Ten or more counts support this clonotype. The chain has TRBV7-2 and TRBJ2-7; 9 bases agree with TRBD2. This CDR3 contains 16 residues. Germline V gene lookup returns CDR1 SGHTA and CDR2 FQGNSA. The V gene end was trimmed by 3 bases and the J gene end by 4 bases; junction bases not matched to a gene: 10. DNA for the CDR3: TGTGCCAGCAGCTTTGGCACCGGGACTAGCAGATACGAGCAGTACTTC. Protein: CASSFGTGTSRYEQYF.

The sample holds a few counts of this clonotype. The chain employs TRBV24-1 and TRBJ2-3; D may match TRBD1 or TRBD2 (6 bases each). Germline CDR1 is KGHDR and CDR2 is SFDVKD. The CDR3 sequence is 14 residues long. Trimming stripped 5 bases from V and 0 bases from J, with 8 bases between. The CDR3 loop is CATSVGGSTDTQYF. In nucleotides, the CDR3 is TGTGCCACCAGTGTAGGGGGGAGCACAGATACGCAGTATTTT.

This clonotype has at least ten counts. Here the CDR3 reads CASSPTGLTYEQYF. For the CDR3, the DNA is TGTGCCAGCAGCCCGACAGGGCTAACTTACGAGCAGTACTTC. The chain is built from TRBV7-2 and TRBJ2-7, with 7 bases fitting TRBD1. The trim removed 5 bases at V and 4 bases at J, leaving 8 bases unmatched. The CDR3 contains 14 residues. Germline V gene sequence: CDR1 SGHTA, CDR2 FQGNSA.

With respect to this clonotype: A clone one base away is much larger, so this may be a read error. The CDR3 here is CASSYFSGTGSTGTQYF. The CDR3 bases are TGTGCCAGCAGTTACTTTTCCGGGACAGGGAGCACAGGTACGCAGTATTTT. This sequence joins TRBV28 and TRBJ2-3; the match to TRBD1 covers 9 bases. This CDR3 spans 17 amino acids. Germline CDR1 MDHEN, CDR2 SYDVKM.

This clonotype was seen a handful of times. The chain combines TRBV7-2 with TRBJ1-1; D is unresolved. Germline values: CDR1 SGHTA, CDR2 FQGNSA. The CDR3 spans 15 residues. V shed 2 bases and J shed 5 bases, with 15 bases lying between them. CDR3 in DNA: TGTGCCAGCAGCTTATATTCGGGTGTGGAGACTGAAGCTTTCTTT. Protein: CASSLYSGVETEAFF.